This T cell receptor beta chain was obtained from a study of shared clonotypes between healthy human individuals. Deep was the level at which the assay was run. Assay: immunoSEQ multiplex PCR; the TCRdb copy retains only in-frame clones and omits some. This sample has some 490,000 clones; around 85% occur once, and the top ten carry 9.5% to 15%. Turning to this clone: The likely explanation is a read error, given a far larger clone one base away. In the same sample, other DNA sequences code for this CDR3.

Sequenced material: PBMCs. The origin of this receptor is a woman in her thirties or forties in good health. Some clones in this sample may be carry-over from other donors' samples.

CDR3 in DNA: TGTGCCAGCAGCGTTGCAGCGACTAGCGGGAGCGGTACGCAGTATTTT. It yields the protein CASSVAATSGSGTQYF. The chain has TRBV9 and TRBJ2-3, with TRBD2 identical over 12 bases. V lost 2 bases, J lost 8 bases, and 9 bases stayed unmatched. This CDR3 region has 16 residues. Germline CDR1 reads SGDLS; CDR2 reads YYNGEE.